The source of this T cell receptor (beta chain) is a study of T cells after posttransplantation cyclophosphamide. Study observations and caveats: Recipient CMV seropositivity and CMV reactivation strongly tracked TRB clonality. Donor CD8+ memory clones often dominated recipient blood repertoires at later times. Tissue-infiltrating T cells from skin or gut overlapped little with blood T cells.

Assay used: immunoSEQ multiplex PCR; TCRdb lists only in-frame clones, some missing. Singletons are absent from the sample, which has about 7,700 clones. This clone was picked up many times. Its antigen is not known. Cyclophosphamide on days +3 and +4 followed busulfan-fludarabine conditioning and a marrow graft. This CDR3 is built from 14 residues. The V gene end was trimmed by 5 bases and the J gene end by 2 bases; junction bases not matched to a gene: 6. The clonotype was recovered from a female patient in her 60s who received an allogeneic stem cell transplant from an unrelated donor, was CMV-positive, and had acute GVHD only. Some T cells may be the graft donor's. The V and J genes are TRBV12-3 or TRBV12-4 and TRBJ2-7; 7 nucleotides align to TRBD2. Sample: PBMCs, taken about 14 weeks after allogeneic stem cell transplant with posttransplant cyclophosphamide. The CDR3 DNA reads TGTGCCAGCAGTAATGGCGGGAGCGCCTACGAGCAGTACTTC. It encodes CASSNGGSAYEQYF.